This TCR beta chain originates from a study of T cells expressing NK-cell markers (dated by TCRdb to about 2020). Looking at the study overall: In sorted CD3+CD56+NKG2C+, CD3+CD56+NKG2C- and CD3+CD56-NKG2C+ T-cell subsets from about eight donors, TCR beta-chain repertoires were profiled. Sequencing of the libraries produced 2 x 150 bp reads on Illumina HiSeq 2000/2500, MiSeq or NextSeq. Seven of the eight sequenced donors were HCMV-seropositive and one was HCMV-seronegative. The eight sequenced donors were randomly selected healthy volunteers, three men and five women. Broader findings and caveats from the paper: It remained unclear whether the expanded NKG2C-expressing T cell clones were specific for HCMV antigens. In several donors, the dominant CD3+CD56+NKG2C+ clonotypes were found to rank among the top 10 CD8+ clonotypes and to make up 1.0-7.0% of CD8+ T cells. Those dominant clonotypes were again the most abundant among CD3+CD56-NKG2C+ cells in a handful of donors, at roughly 25-65%.

From a lookup of the germline V gene, CDR1 and CDR2 are KGHSH and LQKENI. The CDR3 holds 20 amino acids from the cysteine to the phenylalanine. The entry carries no DNA sequence. To determine HCMV serostatus, a commercial ELISA kit was used to detect HCMV-specific IgG in serum. Peripheral blood mononuclear cells were isolated from blood by Ficoll density gradient centrifugation. Turning to this clonotype: Its antigen has not been determined.

The instrument given in TCRdb is Illumina HiSeq 2000. The TCR beta cDNA libraries were made using 5'RACE template switching, a step that added both a universal primer site and unique molecular identifiers. Synthesis of cDNA was primed from the TCR beta constant segment and was followed by two consecutive PCR amplification steps. Per the original workflow: MIGEC handled demultiplexing of the reads and grouping by UMI, while MiTCR was used to assemble and quantify clonotypes. To exclude erroneous sequences, any TCR cDNA sequence not supported by at least two reads was discarded. Downstream repertoire analysis used the tcR package, and clonotypes were matched across fractions by CDR3 nucleotide sequence plus V segment. Antigen specificity was annotated against VDJdb with VDJmatch, allowing one amino acid substitution in CDR3. Each entry corresponds to one CDR3 protein sequence from reads that TCRdb reprocessed, and DNA is not given. TCRdb, rather than the study authors, made the V and J calls. In this sample's table one finds approximately 380,000 distinct CDR3 sequences. Around 5.2% of the sample is in the top ten clones.

The V gene is TRBV18 and the J gene is TRBJ2-5; TCRdb designates TRBD1, a call that cannot be tested without DNA. Sequenced: blood T cells: a sorted CD56 or NKG2C T cell subset, CD4+ or CD8+ T cells, or bulk PBMC T cells (not recorded which). The clonotype comes from a man aged 18-75 years in good health. The CDR3 corresponds to CASSPGFESERGLYQETQYF.